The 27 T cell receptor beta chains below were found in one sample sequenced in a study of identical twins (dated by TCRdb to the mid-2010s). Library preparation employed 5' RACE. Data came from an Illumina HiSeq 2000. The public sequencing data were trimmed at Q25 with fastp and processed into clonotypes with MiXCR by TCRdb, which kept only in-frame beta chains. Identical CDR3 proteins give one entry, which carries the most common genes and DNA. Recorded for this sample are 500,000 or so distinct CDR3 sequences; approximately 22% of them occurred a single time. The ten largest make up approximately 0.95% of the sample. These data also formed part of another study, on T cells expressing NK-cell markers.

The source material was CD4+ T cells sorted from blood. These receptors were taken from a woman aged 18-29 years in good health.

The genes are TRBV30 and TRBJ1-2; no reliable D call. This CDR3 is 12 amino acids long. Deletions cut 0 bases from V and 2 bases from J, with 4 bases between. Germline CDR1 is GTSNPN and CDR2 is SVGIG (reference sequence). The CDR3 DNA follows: TGTGCCTGGAGTGTACAAAACTATGGCTACACCTTC. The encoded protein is CAWSVQNYGYTF.

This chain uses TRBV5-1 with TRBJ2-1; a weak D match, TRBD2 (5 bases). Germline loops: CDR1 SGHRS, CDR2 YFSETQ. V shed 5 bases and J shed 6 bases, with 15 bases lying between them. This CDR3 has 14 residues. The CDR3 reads CASRSGVASNEQFF. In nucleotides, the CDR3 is TGCGCCAGCAGAAGCGGCGTAGCCAGCAATGAGCAGTTCTTC.

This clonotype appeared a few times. The CDR3 loop reads CASSFSSGDEQFF. The CDR3 region has the DNA TGTGCCAGCAGCTTTTCGTCCGGGGATGAGCAGTTCTTC. This chain links TRBV7-9 with TRBJ2-1; perhaps TRBD2 as D (5 bases). The CDR3 loop spans 13 amino acids. Trimming stripped 3 bases from V and 8 bases from J, with 11 bases between. Germline V lookup: CDR1 SEHNR, CDR2 FQNEAQ (reference sequence). The entire variable domain, with the rest obtained from reference TRBV7-9 and TRBJ2-1, is as follows: DTGVSQNPRHKITKRGQNVTFRCDPISEHNRLYWYRQTLGQGPEFLTYFQNEAQLEKSRLLSDRFSAERPKGSFSTLEIQRTEQGDSAMYLCASSFSSGDEQFFGPGTRLTVL.

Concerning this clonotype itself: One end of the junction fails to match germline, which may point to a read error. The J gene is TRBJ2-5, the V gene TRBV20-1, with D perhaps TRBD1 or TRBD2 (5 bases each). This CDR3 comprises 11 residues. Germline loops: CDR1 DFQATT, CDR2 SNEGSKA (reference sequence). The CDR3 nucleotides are TGCAGTGCCAAGGGACCGGGACCTACGTCCTTC. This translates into CSAKGPGPTSF.

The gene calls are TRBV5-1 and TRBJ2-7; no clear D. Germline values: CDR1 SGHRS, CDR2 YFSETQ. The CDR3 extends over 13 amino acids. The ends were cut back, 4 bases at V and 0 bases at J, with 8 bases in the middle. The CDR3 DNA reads TGCGCCAGCAGCGTAAGCGTCTCCTACGAGCAGTACTTC. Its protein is CASSVSVSYEQYF.

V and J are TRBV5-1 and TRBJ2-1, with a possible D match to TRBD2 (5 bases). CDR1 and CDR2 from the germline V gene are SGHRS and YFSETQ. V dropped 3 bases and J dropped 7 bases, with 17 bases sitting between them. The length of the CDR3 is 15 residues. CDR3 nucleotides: TGCGCCAGCAGCTCCGGACTGTCCTCCTGGAATGAGCAGTTCTTC. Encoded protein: CASSSGLSSWNEQFF. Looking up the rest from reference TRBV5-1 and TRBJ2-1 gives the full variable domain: KAGVTQTPRYLIKTRGQQVTLSCSPISGHRSVSWYQQTPGQGLQFLFEYFSETQRNKGNFPGRFSGRQFSNSRSEMNVSTLELGDSALYLCASSSGLSSWNEQFFGPGTRLTVL.

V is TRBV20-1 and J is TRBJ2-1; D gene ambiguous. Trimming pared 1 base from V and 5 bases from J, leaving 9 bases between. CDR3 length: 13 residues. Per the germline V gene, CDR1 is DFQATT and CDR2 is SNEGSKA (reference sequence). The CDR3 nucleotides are TGCAGTGCTAGAGCGCCCTTGGACAATGAGCAGTTCTTC. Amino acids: CSARAPLDNEQFF.

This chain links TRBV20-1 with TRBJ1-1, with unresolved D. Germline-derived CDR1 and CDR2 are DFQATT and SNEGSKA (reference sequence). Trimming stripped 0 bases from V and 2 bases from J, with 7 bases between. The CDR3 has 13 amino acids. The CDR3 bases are TGCAGTGCTAGAGAAGGGCACAACACTGAAGCTTTCTTT. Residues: CSAREGHNTEAFF.

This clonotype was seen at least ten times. The DNA of the CDR3 is TGTGCCACTCGGGGGTGGGATGAGACCCAGTACTTC. Encoded protein: CATRGWDETQYF. The chain joins TRBV6-6 to TRBJ2-5; D may be TRBD2 (6 bases). The CDR3 runs to 12 residues. V was clipped by 10 bases and J by 5 bases, with 14 bases between them. The V gene's germline CDR1 is MNHNY and CDR2 SVGAGI (reference sequence).

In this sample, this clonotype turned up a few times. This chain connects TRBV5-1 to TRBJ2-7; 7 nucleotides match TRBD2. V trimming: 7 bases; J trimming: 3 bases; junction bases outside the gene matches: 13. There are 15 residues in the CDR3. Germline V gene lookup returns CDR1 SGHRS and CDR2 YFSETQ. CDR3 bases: TGCGCCAGCGCCCCTCCCAGCGGGACCATCTACGAGCAGTACTTC. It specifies CASAPPSGTIYEQYF.

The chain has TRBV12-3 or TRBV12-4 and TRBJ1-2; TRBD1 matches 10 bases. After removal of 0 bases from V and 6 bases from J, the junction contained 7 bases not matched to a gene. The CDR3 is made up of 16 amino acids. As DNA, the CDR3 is TGTGCCAGCAGTTTAGCGCCTTGGGACAGGGGAAATGGCTACACCTTC. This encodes CASSLAPWDRGNGYTF.

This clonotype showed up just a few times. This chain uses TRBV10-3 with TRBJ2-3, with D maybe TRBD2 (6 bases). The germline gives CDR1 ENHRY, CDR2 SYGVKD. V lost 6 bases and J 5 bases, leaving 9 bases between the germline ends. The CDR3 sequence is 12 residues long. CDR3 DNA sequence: TGTGCCATCAGGCGTAGCGGAGATACGCAGTATTTT. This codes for CAIRRSGDTQYF.

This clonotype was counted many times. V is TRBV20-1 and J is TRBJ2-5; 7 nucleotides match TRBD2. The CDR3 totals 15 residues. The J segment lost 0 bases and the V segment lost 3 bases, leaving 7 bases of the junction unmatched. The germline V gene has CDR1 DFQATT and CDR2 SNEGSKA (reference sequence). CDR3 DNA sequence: TGCAGTGCTAGTGGGCTAGCGGTTTACCAAGAGACCCAGTACTTC. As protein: CSASGLAVYQETQYF.

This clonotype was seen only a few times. CDR3 nucleotides: TGCAGTGCAGAACAGGGGGCTGAAGCTTTCTTT. Encoded protein: CSAEQGAEAFF. The chain has TRBV20-1 and TRBJ1-1, with 8 bases fitting TRBD1. Trimming took 6 bases from V and 6 from J; bases not matched to a gene: 3. This CDR3 has 11 residues. CDR1 and CDR2 (germline): DFQATT, SNEGSKA (reference sequence).

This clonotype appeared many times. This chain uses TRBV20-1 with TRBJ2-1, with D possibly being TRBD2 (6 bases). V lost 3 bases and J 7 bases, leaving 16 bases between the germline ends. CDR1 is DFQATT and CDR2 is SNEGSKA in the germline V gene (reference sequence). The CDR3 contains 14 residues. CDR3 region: CSASPGLRSNEQFF. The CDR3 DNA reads TGCAGTGCTAGTCCTGGACTACGCTCGAATGAGCAGTTCTTC.

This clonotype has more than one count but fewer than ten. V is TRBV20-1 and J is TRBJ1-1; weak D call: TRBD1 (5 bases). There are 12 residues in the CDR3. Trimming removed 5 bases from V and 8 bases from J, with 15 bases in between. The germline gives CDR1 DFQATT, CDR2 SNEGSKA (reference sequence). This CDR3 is CSADGWGIEAFF. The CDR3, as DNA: TGCAGTGCTGACGGGTGGGGGATAGAAGCTTTCTTT.

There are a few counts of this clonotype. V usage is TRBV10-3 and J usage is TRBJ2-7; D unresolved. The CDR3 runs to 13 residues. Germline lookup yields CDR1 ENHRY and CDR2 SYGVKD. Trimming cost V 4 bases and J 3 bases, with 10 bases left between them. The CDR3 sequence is CAISGPRIYEQYF. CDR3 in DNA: TGTGCCATCAGTGGCCCTCGTATCTACGAGCAGTACTTC.

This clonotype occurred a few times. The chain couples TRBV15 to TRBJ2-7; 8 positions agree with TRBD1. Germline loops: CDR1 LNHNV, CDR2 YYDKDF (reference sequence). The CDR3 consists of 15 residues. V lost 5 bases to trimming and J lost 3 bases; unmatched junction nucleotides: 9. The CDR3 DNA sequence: TGTGCCACCAGCCCACAGGGGGACCGGGACTACGAGCAGTACTTC. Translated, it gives CATSPQGDRDYEQYF.

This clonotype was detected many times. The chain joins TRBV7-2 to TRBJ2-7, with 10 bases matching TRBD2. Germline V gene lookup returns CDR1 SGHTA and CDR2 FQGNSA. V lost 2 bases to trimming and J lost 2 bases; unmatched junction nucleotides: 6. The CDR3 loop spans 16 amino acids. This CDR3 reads CASSLTPLAGTYEQYF. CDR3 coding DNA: TGTGCCAGCAGCTTAACCCCACTAGCGGGGACCTACGAGCAGTACTTC.

In nucleotides, the CDR3 is TGCAGTGCAAAGCTAACGGCGGGAGGGCGACGGGAGACCCAGTACTTC. Translation gives CSAKLTAGGRRETQYF. The chain uses TRBV20-1 and TRBJ2-5; 9 bases match TRBD2. With 6 bases clipped from V and 5 bases from J, the junction kept 16 bases outside the gene matches. The CDR3 extends over 16 amino acids. Germline V gene lookup returns CDR1 DFQATT and CDR2 SNEGSKA (reference sequence).

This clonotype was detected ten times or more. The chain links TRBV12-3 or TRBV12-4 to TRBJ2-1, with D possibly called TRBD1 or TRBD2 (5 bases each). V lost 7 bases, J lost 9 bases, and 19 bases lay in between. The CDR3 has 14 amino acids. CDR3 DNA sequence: TGTGCCAGCATTCGGGGCCCCCGGTTGGGTGAGCAGTTCTTC. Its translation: CASIRGPRLGEQFF.

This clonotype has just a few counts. The CDR3 bases are TGCGCCAGCAGCTTGTCGTCCCTGACCTACAATGAGCAGTTCTTC. This encodes CASSLSSLTYNEQFF. The rearrangement uses TRBV5-1 and TRBJ2-1; D not resolved. The CDR3 has 15 residues. Per the germline V gene, CDR1 is SGHRS and CDR2 is YFSETQ. Trimming stripped 1 base from V and 2 bases from J, with 10 bases between.

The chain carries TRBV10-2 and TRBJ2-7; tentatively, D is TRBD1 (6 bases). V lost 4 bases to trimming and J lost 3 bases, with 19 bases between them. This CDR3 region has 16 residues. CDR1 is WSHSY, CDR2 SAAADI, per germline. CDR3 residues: CASSGAPGQGDYEQYF. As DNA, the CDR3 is TGCGCCAGCAGTGGGGCCCCGGGACAAGGGGACTACGAGCAGTACTTC.

The CDR3 protein is CASSPDILGESYEQYF. CDR3 nucleotides: TGTGCCAGCAGCCCAGATATCTTAGGGGAATCCTACGAGCAGTACTTC. This chain connects TRBV7-9 to TRBJ2-7; D possibly corresponds to TRBD1 (5 bases). This CDR3 has 16 amino acids. The V and J ends lost 5 bases and 1 base respectively, with 18 bases between them. CDR1 is SEHNR, CDR2 FQNEAQ, per germline (reference sequence).

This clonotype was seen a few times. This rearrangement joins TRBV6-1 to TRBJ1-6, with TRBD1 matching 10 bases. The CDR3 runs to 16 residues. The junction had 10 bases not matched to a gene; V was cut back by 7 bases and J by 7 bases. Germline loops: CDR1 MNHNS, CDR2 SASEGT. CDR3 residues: CASNRDRGTWNSPLHF. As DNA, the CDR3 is TGTGCCAGCAACAGGGACAGGGGTACGTGGAATTCACCCCTCCACTTT.

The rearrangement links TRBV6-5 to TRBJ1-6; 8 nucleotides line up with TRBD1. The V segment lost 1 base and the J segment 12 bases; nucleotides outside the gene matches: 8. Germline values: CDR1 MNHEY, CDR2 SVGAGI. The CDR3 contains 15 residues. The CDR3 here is CASSYLGTGSGPLHF. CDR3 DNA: TGTGCCAGCAGTTACTTGGGGACAGGATCAGGACCCCTCCACTTT.

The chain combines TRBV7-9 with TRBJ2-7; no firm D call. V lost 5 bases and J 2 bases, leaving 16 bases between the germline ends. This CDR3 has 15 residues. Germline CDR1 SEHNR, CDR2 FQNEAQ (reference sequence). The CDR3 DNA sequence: TGTGCCAGCAGCCAGGCCTCCTTGGGCCCCTACGAGCAGTACTTC. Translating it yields CASSQASLGPYEQYF.